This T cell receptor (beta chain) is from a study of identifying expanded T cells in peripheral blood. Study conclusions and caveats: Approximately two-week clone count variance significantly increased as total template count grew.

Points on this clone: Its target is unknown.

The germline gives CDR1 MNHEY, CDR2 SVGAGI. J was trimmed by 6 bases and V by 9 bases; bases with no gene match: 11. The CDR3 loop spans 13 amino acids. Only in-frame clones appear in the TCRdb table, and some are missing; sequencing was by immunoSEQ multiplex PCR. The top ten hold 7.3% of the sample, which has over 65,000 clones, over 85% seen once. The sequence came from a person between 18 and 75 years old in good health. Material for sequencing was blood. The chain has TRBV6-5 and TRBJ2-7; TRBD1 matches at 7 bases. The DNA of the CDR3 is TGTGCCAGTAGTCCAGGGGGAAGGGCCGAGCAGTACTTC. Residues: CASSPGGRAEQYF.